The clone carrying this T cell receptor beta chain has only one observation. The data originate from a study of cytomegalovirus exposure and HLA in healthy donors. Overall study context: Falling in the Caucasian-associated ancestry cluster were roughly 86% of some 400 genotyped donors.

The CDR3 is 12 amino acids. Germline CDR1 and CDR2: LGHNA and YNFKEQ. With 1 base removed from V and 10 bases from J, the gap between germline ends came to 9 bases. The PCR made use of 60 Vbeta and 13 Jbeta primers. Profiling relied on immunoSEQ multiplex PCR, and the TCRdb table lists in-frame clones only, not all of them. The table shows around 45,000 clones, with 51% occurring only once. This TCR was recovered from a man between 60 and 75 years old in good health and CMV-seronegative. The chain joins TRBV4-2 to TRBJ2-3; D perhaps matches TRBD2 (6 bases). Material for sequencing was PBMCs. The DNA of the CDR3 is TGTGCCAGCAGCCAAGGGGGGACTGCGCAGTATTTT. Translating it yields CASSQGGTAQYF.